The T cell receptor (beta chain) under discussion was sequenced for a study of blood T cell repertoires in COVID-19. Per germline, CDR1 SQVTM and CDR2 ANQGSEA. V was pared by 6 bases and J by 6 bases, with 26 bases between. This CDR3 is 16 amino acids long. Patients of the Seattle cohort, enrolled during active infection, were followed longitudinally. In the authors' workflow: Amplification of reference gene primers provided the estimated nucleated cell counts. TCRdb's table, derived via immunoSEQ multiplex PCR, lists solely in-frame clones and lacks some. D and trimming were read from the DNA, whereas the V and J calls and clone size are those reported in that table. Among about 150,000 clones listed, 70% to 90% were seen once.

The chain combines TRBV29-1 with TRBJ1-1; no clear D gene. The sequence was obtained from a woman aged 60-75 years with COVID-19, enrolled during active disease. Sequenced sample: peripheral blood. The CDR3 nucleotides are TGCAGCGTCAGAAAACGGAGGGATGGGCACGACGCTGAAGCTTTCTTT. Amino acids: CSVRKRRDGHDAEAFF. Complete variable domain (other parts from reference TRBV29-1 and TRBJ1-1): SAVISQKPSRDICQRGTSLTIQCQVDSQVTMMFWYRQQPGQSLTLIATANQGSEATYESGFVIDKFPISRPNLTFSTLTVSNMSPEDSSIYLCSVRKRRDGHDAEAFFGQGTRLTVV.